This T cell receptor beta chain comes out of a study of blood T cell repertoires in COVID-19. Study-wide context: Acute and convalescent COVID-19 specimens originated in the United States, Italy and Spain.

Original methodology: For nucleated cells, counts were estimated from reference gene primer amplification. The assay was immunoSEQ multiplex PCR, and TCRdb's table has in-frame clones only and misses some. The V and J calls and clone size come from that table; D and trimming were worked out from the DNA. In the table there are about 190,000 clones, approximately 86% of which are singletons. Germline V lookup: CDR1 MGHRA, CDR2 YSYEKL. Trimming left V 0 bases short and J 1 base short, with 9 bases between. CDR3 length: 15 amino acids. What was sequenced was peripheral blood. This receptor was taken from a man of 80 years or more with COVID-19, enrolled during active disease. This chain joins TRBV4-1 and TRBJ1-1, with TRBD1 as a possible D gene (5 bases). For the CDR3, the DNA is TGCGCCAGCAGCCAAGATCCAGGGAAGAACACTGAAGCTTTCTTT. Protein sequence: CASSQDPGKNTEAFF.